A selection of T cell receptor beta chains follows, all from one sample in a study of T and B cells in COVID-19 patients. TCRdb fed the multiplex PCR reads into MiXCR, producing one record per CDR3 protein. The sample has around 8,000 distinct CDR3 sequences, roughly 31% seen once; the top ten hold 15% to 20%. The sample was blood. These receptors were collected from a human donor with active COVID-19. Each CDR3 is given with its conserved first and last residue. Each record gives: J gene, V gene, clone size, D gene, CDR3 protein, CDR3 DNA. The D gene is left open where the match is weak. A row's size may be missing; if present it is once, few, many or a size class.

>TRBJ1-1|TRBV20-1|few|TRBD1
CSARDPGQLNTEAFF
TGCAGTGCTAGGGACCCGGGACAGCTAAACACTGAAGCTTTCTTT
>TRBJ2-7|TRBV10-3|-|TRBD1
CAISESWPGGSYEQYF
TGTGCCATCAGTGAGTCGTGGCCAGGGGGCTCCTACGAGCAGTACTTC
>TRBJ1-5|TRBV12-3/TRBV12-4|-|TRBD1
CASSHNRGFQPQHF
TGTGCCAGCAGCCATAACAGGGGGTTTCAGCCCCAGCATTTT
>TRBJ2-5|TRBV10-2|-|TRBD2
CASKSGGAGQETQYF
TGCGCCAGCAAAAGCGGGGGGGCAGGGCAAGAGACCCAGTACTTC
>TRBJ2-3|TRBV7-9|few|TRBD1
CASSLDRGRGDTQYF
TGTGCCAGCAGCTTAGACAGGGGGCGGGGAGATACGCAGTATTTT
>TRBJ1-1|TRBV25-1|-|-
CASSDVRGRAEAFF
TGTGCCAGCAGTGACGTGAGAGGGAGAGCTGAAGCTTTCTTT
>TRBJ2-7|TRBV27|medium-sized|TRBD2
CASSQGLAGFEQYF
TGTGCCAGCAGTCAGGGACTAGCGGGGTTCGAGCAGTACTTC
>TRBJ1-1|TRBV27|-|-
CASSLSLTMNTEAFF
TGTGCCAGCAGTTTATCTCTCACTATGAACACTGAAGCTTTCTTT
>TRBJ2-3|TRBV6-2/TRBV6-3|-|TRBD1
CASTDGQAWTDTQYF
TGTGCCAGCACCGATGGACAGGCGTGGACAGATACGCAGTATTTT
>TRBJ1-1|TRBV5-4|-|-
CASSLVPVLGTEAFF
TGTGCCAGCAGCTTGGTGCCGGTCTTAGGGACTGAAGCTTTCTTT
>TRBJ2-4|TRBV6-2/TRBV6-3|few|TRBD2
CASSTPYSGGPSGIQYF
TGTGCCAGCAGTACCCCCTATAGCGGGGGGCCGTCGGGCATTCAGTACTTC
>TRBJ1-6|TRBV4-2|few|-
CASSRGSGTQNSPLHF
TGTGCCAGCAGCCGGGGATCCGGGACACAAAATTCACCCCTCCACTTT
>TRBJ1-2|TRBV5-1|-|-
CASSEWVRTNYGYTF
TGTGCCAGCAGTGAATGGGTTAGGACTAACTATGGCTACACCTTC
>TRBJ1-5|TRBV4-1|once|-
CASSPNFRQGNQPQHF
TGCGCCAGCAGCCCTAATTTTCGGCAGGGGAATCAGCCCCAGCATTTT
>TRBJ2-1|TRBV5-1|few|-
CASSLQADVYNEQFF
TGCGCCAGCAGCCTACAGGCGGACGTCTACAATGAGCAGTTCTTC
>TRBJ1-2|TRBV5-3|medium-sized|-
CARSLVLTAYGYTF
TGTGCCAGAAGCTTGGTTCTGACGGCCTATGGCTACACCTTC
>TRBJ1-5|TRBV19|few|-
CASSPWGGGSNQPQHF
TGTGCCAGTAGCCCGTGGGGGGGGGGGAGCAATCAGCCCCAGCATTTT
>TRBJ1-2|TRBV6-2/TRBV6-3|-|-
CASSYTGFVSANYGYTF
TGTGCCAGCAGTTATACAGGATTTGTGTCTGCTAACTATGGCTACACCTTC